This TCR beta chain was captured in a study of CD8 T cells in ankylosing spondylitis. Generation of TCR beta libraries employed quantitative 5'-RACE incorporating molecular barcodes. TCRdb re-derived calls from the 5' RACE reads in MiXCR, one entry per CDR3 protein. The sample comprises 24,000 or so distinct CDR3 sequences, 10% to 15% of which are singletons, and 30% to 45% rests with the top ten. The CDR3 totals 13 residues. Germline V CDR1 and CDR2: SGHRS, YFSETQ. Trimming cost V 9 bases and J 0 bases; bases outside gene matches: 2. This clonotype was counted ten times or more. This receptor was obtained from a male donor with ankylosing spondylitis or in good health (not recorded which). The chain carries TRBV5-1 and TRBJ2-2, with 7 nucleotides matching TRBD2. Material for sequencing was blood. The CDR3 region has the DNA TGCGCCACTAGCGGCCCGAACACCGGGGAGCTGTTTTTT. Translated: CATSGPNTGELFF. The entire variable domain, with the rest obtained from reference TRBV5-1 and TRBJ2-2, is as follows: KAGVTQTPRYLIKTRGQQVTLSCSPISGHRSVSWYQQTPGQGLQFLFEYFSETQRNKGNFPGRFSGRQFSNSRSEMNVSTLELGDSALYLCATSGPNTGELFFGEGSRLTVL.